This is a list of T cell receptor beta chains from one sample in a study of post-analysis software for immune sequencing data. In TCRdb, the PCR reads were re-called with MiXCR into one record per CDR3 protein. Counted here are roughly 870,000 distinct CDR3 sequences, about 57% occurring once; the ten biggest clones make up over 4%. What was sequenced was blood. The receptor set was obtained from a girl under 18 with multiple sclerosis. Each CDR3 is given with its conserved first and last residue. A D gene is named only where the DNA matches it firmly. Size is stated for part of the rows, as once, few or many counts, or as a class when the clone is expanded.

CDR3 DNA: TGCAGTGCTAGAGATGGAGCGGGGGGCTACAATGAGCAGTTCTTC; CDR3 protein: CSARDGAGGYNEQFF; V gene: TRBV20-1; D gene: TRBD2; CDR3 length: 15; J gene: TRBJ2-1; clone size: once
CDR3 DNA: TGTGCCACCTCTTGGGACAGGGGGGCTACTAACTATGGCTACACCTTC; CDR3 protein: CATSWDRGATNYGYTF; V gene: TRBV10-3; D gene: TRBD1; CDR3 length: 16; J gene: TRBJ1-2; clone size: .
CDR3 DNA: TGTGCCAGCAGCTCCTGGGCTCATACGAACACTGAAGCTTTCTTT; CDR3 protein: CASSSWAHTNTEAFF; V gene: TRBV9; D gene: .; CDR3 length: 15; J gene: TRBJ1-1; clone size: .
CDR3 DNA: TGTGCCAGCAGCCCAGGCATGACAGTCCCCCATATCATTCAGTACTTC; CDR3 protein: CASSPGMTVPHIIQYF; V gene: TRBV11-2; D gene: .; CDR3 length: 16; J gene: TRBJ2-4; clone size: .
CDR3 DNA: TGTGCCAGCAGCAGGACAGGGGCTGAAGCTTTCTTT; CDR3 protein: CASSRTGAEAFF; V gene: TRBV27; D gene: TRBD1; CDR3 length: 12; J gene: TRBJ1-1; clone size: few
CDR3 DNA: TGCGCCAGCAGCGAGGACAGGATCTACGAGCAGTACTTC; CDR3 protein: CASSEDRIYEQYF; V gene: TRBV5-1; D gene: TRBD1; CDR3 length: 13; J gene: TRBJ2-7; clone size: few
CDR3 DNA: TGTGCCAGCAGCCCCTCCGTCGGAACCTACGAGCAGTACTTC; CDR3 protein: CASSPSVGTYEQYF; V gene: TRBV21-1; D gene: .; CDR3 length: 14; J gene: TRBJ2-7; clone size: few
CDR3 DNA: TGTGCCAGCAGCACCAACCGGTCGCCTCGGGACGAGCAGTACTTC; CDR3 protein: CASSTNRSPRDEQYF; V gene: TRBV11-2; D gene: .; CDR3 length: 15; J gene: TRBJ2-7; clone size: .
CDR3 DNA: TGCGCCAGCAGCTATGACAGGGACACTGAAGCTTTCTTT; CDR3 protein: CASSYDRDTEAFF; V gene: TRBV5-1; D gene: TRBD1; CDR3 length: 13; J gene: TRBJ1-1; clone size: .
CDR3 DNA: TGTGCCAGCAGCGCCGCCGTCGGGACAGCCTATGAGCAGTACTTC; CDR3 protein: CASSAAVGTAYEQYF; V gene: TRBV9; D gene: TRBD1; CDR3 length: 15; J gene: TRBJ2-5; clone size: few
CDR3 DNA: TGTGCCAGCAGCTTAACGTGGGGCGGGGGGGCCTCAGTGCAGTTCTTC; CDR3 protein: CASSLTWGGGASVQFF; V gene: TRBV7-3; D gene: TRBD2; CDR3 length: 16; J gene: TRBJ2-1; clone size: .
CDR3 DNA: TGTGCCAGCAGTACTGACTCCAGGGACACTGAAGCTTTCTTT; CDR3 protein: CASSTDSRDTEAFF; V gene: TRBV12-3/TRBV12-4; D gene: .; CDR3 length: 14; J gene: TRBJ1-1; clone size: .
CDR3 DNA: TGTGCCAGCAGCCAAGATCCGCGGGAGAGCCGCTACAATGAGCAGTTCTTC; CDR3 protein: CASSQDPRESRYNEQFF; V gene: TRBV3-1; D gene: TRBD2; CDR3 length: 17; J gene: TRBJ2-1; clone size: .
CDR3 DNA: TGTGCCAGCTCACCTTCCGGGACAGGGAGGCAAGAGACCCAGTACTTC; CDR3 protein: CASSPSGTGRQETQYF; V gene: TRBV18; D gene: TRBD1; CDR3 length: 16; J gene: TRBJ2-5; clone size: .
CDR3 DNA: TGCAGTGCTAGGAGACTAGTAGAGACCCAGTACTTC; CDR3 protein: CSARRLVETQYF; V gene: TRBV20-1; D gene: .; CDR3 length: 12; J gene: TRBJ2-5; clone size: few
CDR3 DNA: TGCAGTGCTAGAGTTAAGGCAGGGGGCTCCTACAATGAGCAGTTCTTC; CDR3 protein: CSARVKAGGSYNEQFF; V gene: TRBV20-1; D gene: TRBD1; CDR3 length: 16; J gene: TRBJ2-1; clone size: few
CDR3 DNA: TGTGCCAGCAGCTTTTCAGGGACGGGGTTGAACACTGAAGCTTTCTTT; CDR3 protein: CASSFSGTGLNTEAFF; V gene: TRBV7-8; D gene: .; CDR3 length: 16; J gene: TRBJ1-1; clone size: .
CDR3 DNA: TGCAGTGCTAACGGGAGGGCCGCCGATGAGCAGTTCTTC; CDR3 protein: CSANGRAADEQFF; V gene: TRBV20-1; D gene: TRBD2; CDR3 length: 13; J gene: TRBJ2-1; clone size: few
CDR3 DNA: TGTGCCAGCAGCTCCGTCCCGGGACTAGGGAATGAGCAGTTCTTC; CDR3 protein: CASSSVPGLGNEQFF; V gene: TRBV7-9; D gene: TRBD2; CDR3 length: 15; J gene: TRBJ2-1; clone size: few
CDR3 DNA: TGCAGTGCTAGAGATCTGGGGATGACCCAGTACTTC; CDR3 protein: CSARDLGMTQYF; V gene: TRBV20-1; D gene: .; CDR3 length: 12; J gene: TRBJ2-5; clone size: .
CDR3 DNA: TGCAGCGTTGCCCCTCGCCTGAACACTGAAGCTTTCTTT; CDR3 protein: CSVAPRLNTEAFF; V gene: TRBV29-1; D gene: .; CDR3 length: 13; J gene: TRBJ1-1; clone size: once
CDR3 DNA: TGTGCCAGCAGCTGGGACAGGGGGCAGGCTGGGGCCAACGTCCTGACTTTC; CDR3 protein: CASSWDRGQAGANVLTF; V gene: TRBV13; D gene: TRBD1; CDR3 length: 17; J gene: TRBJ2-6; clone size: .
CDR3 DNA: TGCGCCAGCACCCCACAGGGAAAGACCCAGTACTTC; CDR3 protein: CASTPQGKTQYF; V gene: TRBV5-1; D gene: .; CDR3 length: 12; J gene: TRBJ2-5; clone size: .
CDR3 DNA: TGTGCCAGCAGCCCGGGACTTCCTATAAGCACAGATACGCAGTATTTT; CDR3 protein: CASSPGLPISTDTQYF; V gene: TRBV7-2; D gene: .; CDR3 length: 16; J gene: TRBJ2-3; clone size: .
CDR3 DNA: TGTGCCAGCAGCTTAGGGCAGAATGGCTACACCTTC; CDR3 protein: CASSLGQNGYTF; V gene: TRBV7-9; D gene: .; CDR3 length: 12; J gene: TRBJ1-2; clone size: .
CDR3 DNA: TGTGCCAGCAGTTTAGTTAGCGGGGTCAATGAGCAGTTCTTC; CDR3 protein: CASSLVSGVNEQFF; V gene: TRBV12-3/TRBV12-4; D gene: TRBD2; CDR3 length: 14; J gene: TRBJ2-1; clone size: .
CDR3 DNA: TGCGCCAGCAGCTTGATTCCGGGAGGGTTTAACAATGAGCAGTTCTTC; CDR3 protein: CASSLIPGGFNNEQFF; V gene: TRBV5-1; D gene: TRBD2; CDR3 length: 16; J gene: TRBJ2-1; clone size: .
CDR3 DNA: TGTGCCACTACACCTCACAGCCTAACTGAAGCTTTCTTT; CDR3 protein: CATTPHSLTEAFF; V gene: TRBV10-3; D gene: .; CDR3 length: 13; J gene: TRBJ1-1; clone size: .
CDR3 DNA: TGTGCCAGCAGCGAGTCCCTCATGGGCGAGCAGTACTTC; CDR3 protein: CASSESLMGEQYF; V gene: TRBV11-1; D gene: .; CDR3 length: 13; J gene: TRBJ2-7; clone size: .
CDR3 DNA: TGCGCCAGCAGTCGGCTCGGACAGGGGGAGTCATCGGACACTGAAGCTTTCTTT; CDR3 protein: CASSRLGQGESSDTEAFF; V gene: TRBV5-1; D gene: TRBD1; CDR3 length: 18; J gene: TRBJ1-1; clone size: .
CDR3 DNA: TGTGCCAGCAGTGTTACAGGGGGCCTTTACTGGGGCTACACCTTC; CDR3 protein: CASSVTGGLYWGYTF; V gene: TRBV6-5; D gene: TRBD1; CDR3 length: 15; J gene: TRBJ1-2; clone size: .
CDR3 DNA: TGTGCCAGCAGCTTAGCGGGAGCGGTCTCGAATGAGCAGTTCTTC; CDR3 protein: CASSLAGAVSNEQFF; V gene: TRBV6-5; D gene: TRBD2; CDR3 length: 15; J gene: TRBJ2-1; clone size: few
CDR3 DNA: TGTGCCAGCAGTGAACATCGGAGCGTCAGCTCCTACAATGAGCAGTTCTTC; CDR3 protein: CASSEHRSVSSYNEQFF; V gene: TRBV6-1; D gene: .; CDR3 length: 17; J gene: TRBJ2-1; clone size: .
CDR3 DNA: TGCAGCGTTGAAGTAAAGCGGGGGTTTTACGAGCAGTACTTC; CDR3 protein: CSVEVKRGFYEQYF; V gene: TRBV29-1; D gene: TRBD2; CDR3 length: 14; J gene: TRBJ2-7; clone size: .
CDR3 DNA: TGTGCCAGCAGTTACTCCTCACAGGGAGGCTACGAGCAGTACTTC; CDR3 protein: CASSYSSQGGYEQYF; V gene: TRBV6-5; D gene: .; CDR3 length: 15; J gene: TRBJ2-7; clone size: .
CDR3 DNA: TGCAGTGCTCGACCTAGCGGGAGGAGCACAGATACGCAGTATTTT; CDR3 protein: CSARPSGRSTDTQYF; V gene: TRBV20-1; D gene: TRBD2; CDR3 length: 15; J gene: TRBJ2-3; clone size: .
CDR3 DNA: TGTGCCATCAGTGACGGCTTCTCCTACGAGCAGTACTTC; CDR3 protein: CAISDGFSYEQYF; V gene: TRBV10-3; D gene: .; CDR3 length: 13; J gene: TRBJ2-7; clone size: few
CDR3 DNA: TGTGCCAGCAGCCTCACGCAGAGTCTTGAAGCTTTCTTT; CDR3 protein: CASSLTQSLEAFF; V gene: TRBV12-3/TRBV12-4; D gene: .; CDR3 length: 13; J gene: TRBJ1-1; clone size: .
CDR3 DNA: TGTGCCAGCAGCCAACAGGAACCTGGGGCCAACGTCCTGACTTTC; CDR3 protein: CASSQQEPGANVLTF; V gene: TRBV14; D gene: .; CDR3 length: 15; J gene: TRBJ2-6; clone size: .
CDR3 DNA: TGTGCCAGCAGCTTCCGTAGCGGGGGGGATGACGAGCAGTACTTC; CDR3 protein: CASSFRSGGDDEQYF; V gene: TRBV7-2; D gene: TRBD2; CDR3 length: 15; J gene: TRBJ2-7; clone size: .
CDR3 DNA: TGTGCCAGCAGTTTATCGGGTGTGATGAACACTGAAGCTTTCTTT; CDR3 protein: CASSLSGVMNTEAFF; V gene: TRBV27; D gene: .; CDR3 length: 15; J gene: TRBJ1-1; clone size: few
CDR3 DNA: TGCAGTGCTAGAGCGCCACGGGGCCCCTACGAGCAGTACTTC; CDR3 protein: CSARAPRGPYEQYF; V gene: TRBV20-1; D gene: .; CDR3 length: 14; J gene: TRBJ2-7; clone size: .
CDR3 DNA: TGTGCCATAGGGCCGGGAGGGCCCGCAGATACGCAGTATTTT; CDR3 protein: CAIGPGGPADTQYF; V gene: TRBV3-1; D gene: TRBD2; CDR3 length: 14; J gene: TRBJ2-3; clone size: .
CDR3 DNA: TGTGCCAGCTCACCATCGACCGGGGGCACTGAAGCTTTCTTT; CDR3 protein: CASSPSTGGTEAFF; V gene: TRBV18; D gene: .; CDR3 length: 14; J gene: TRBJ1-1; clone size: .
CDR3 DNA: TGCAGCGCTGGTTTGGCGGCTGCCGATACGCAGTATTTT; CDR3 protein: CSAGLAAADTQYF; V gene: TRBV29-1; D gene: .; CDR3 length: 13; J gene: TRBJ2-3; clone size: few
CDR3 DNA: TGCGCCAGCAGCTTGGCCGGGACTAGCGGGGTGTACCAAGAGACCCAGTACTTC; CDR3 protein: CASSLAGTSGVYQETQYF; V gene: TRBV5-1; D gene: TRBD2; CDR3 length: 18; J gene: TRBJ2-5; clone size: .
CDR3 DNA: TGTGCCAGCTCTCAGGACAGGGTCAAAGCTTTCTTT; CDR3 protein: CASSQDRVKAFF; V gene: TRBV18; D gene: TRBD1; CDR3 length: 12; J gene: TRBJ1-1; clone size: .
CDR3 DNA: TGTGCCAGCAGCTTAGAGGGGACTAGGAGGTACGAGCAGTACTTC; CDR3 protein: CASSLEGTRRYEQYF; V gene: TRBV11-2; D gene: TRBD2; CDR3 length: 15; J gene: TRBJ2-7; clone size: few
CDR3 DNA: TGCAGCGTTGAAGGCCTTTTTGGGACCGGGGAGACCCAGTACTTC; CDR3 protein: CSVEGLFGTGETQYF; V gene: TRBV29-1; D gene: .; CDR3 length: 15; J gene: TRBJ2-5; clone size: .
CDR3 DNA: TGTGCCAGCAGCTTAGTGGCTACCAGTCCTACAGATACGCAGTATTTT; CDR3 protein: CASSLVATSPTDTQYF; V gene: TRBV7-2; D gene: .; CDR3 length: 16; J gene: TRBJ2-3; clone size: .
CDR3 DNA: TGTGCCAGCAGCCACCTGAGACAGGGATTATTGTCTGGGGCCAACGTCCTGACTTTC; CDR3 protein: CASSHLRQGLLSGANVLTF; V gene: TRBV7-9; D gene: TRBD1; CDR3 length: 19; J gene: TRBJ2-6; clone size: .
CDR3 DNA: TGTGCCAGCAGTTACCCCGGGACAGGGAGGAGCAATCAGCCCCAGCATTTT; CDR3 protein: CASSYPGTGRSNQPQHF; V gene: TRBV6-7; D gene: TRBD1; CDR3 length: 17; J gene: TRBJ1-5; clone size: .
CDR3 DNA: TGCAGCGTTGAAGGAGGGGTGTCCTACAATGAGCAGTTCTTC; CDR3 protein: CSVEGGVSYNEQFF; V gene: TRBV29-1; D gene: .; CDR3 length: 14; J gene: TRBJ2-1; clone size: .
CDR3 DNA: TGCAGTGCCACCCGGCCGAGGAGCACAGATACGCAGTATTTT; CDR3 protein: CSATRPRSTDTQYF; V gene: TRBV20-1; D gene: .; CDR3 length: 14; J gene: TRBJ2-3; clone size: once
CDR3 DNA: TGTGCCAGCAGCTCGCCAGAGGACAACTACAATGAGCAGTTCTTC; CDR3 protein: CASSSPEDNYNEQFF; V gene: TRBV7-2; D gene: .; CDR3 length: 15; J gene: TRBJ2-1; clone size: many
CDR3 DNA: TGCAGCGTGCGGGGGAAAGGACTGCCCCAAGAGACCCAGTACTTC; CDR3 protein: CSVRGKGLPQETQYF; V gene: TRBV29-1; D gene: TRBD2; CDR3 length: 15; J gene: TRBJ2-5; clone size: few
CDR3 DNA: TGTGCCAGCAGCCGTCACACCGACTATGGCTACACCTTC; CDR3 protein: CASSRHTDYGYTF; V gene: TRBV7-9; D gene: .; CDR3 length: 13; J gene: TRBJ1-2; clone size: .
CDR3 DNA: TGTGCCAGCCGAGCCGAACGAAATCTAGCGGGAGTCGCCGAGCAGTACTTC; CDR3 protein: CASRAERNLAGVAEQYF; V gene: TRBV12-3/TRBV12-4; D gene: TRBD2; CDR3 length: 17; J gene: TRBJ2-7; clone size: few
CDR3 DNA: TGCGCCAGCAGCATCATTCCGGGACAGGGGATCGACGAGCAGTACTTC; CDR3 protein: CASSIIPGQGIDEQYF; V gene: TRBV5-1; D gene: TRBD1; CDR3 length: 16; J gene: TRBJ2-7; clone size: .